This T cell receptor (beta chain) is drawn from a study of T-cell reconstitution after alpha-beta-depleted transplantation in children. This CDR3 has 15 amino acids. J gave up 3 bases and V 3 bases, and 3 bases lay outside the gene matches. Germline loops: CDR1 SNHLY, CDR2 FYNNEI. Preparation of the TCRbeta library used unique molecular identifiers. TCRdb called the PCR reads again in MiXCR, with one record for every CDR3 protein. The sample includes about 420,000 distinct CDR3 sequences, 15% to 20% of them seen just once. The chain uses TRBV2 and TRBJ2-1; 9 bases fit TRBD1. Source: PBMCs, mostly from graft donor cells, taken 360 days after TCRalphabeta/CD19-depleted stem cell transplant. This clonotype was obtained from a boy under three years old who had a stem cell transplant for Wiskott-Aldrich syndrome, so the T cells may come from the graft donor. The CDR3 DNA reads as TGTGCCAGCAGTGATACAGGGGGCAGCTACAATGAGCAGTTCTTC. This codes for CASSDTGGSYNEQFF. The complete variable domain, with remaining parts taken from reference TRBV2 and TRBJ2-1, reads EPEVTQTPSHQVTQMGQEVILRCVPISNHLYFYWYRQILGQKVEFLVSFYNNEISEKSEIFDDQFSVERPDGSNFTLKIRSTKLEDSAMYFCASSDTGGSYNEQFFGPGTRLTVL.